The sequence of this TCR beta chain was determined in a study of T-cell memory formation after mild COVID-19. TCRdb re-analysed the 5' RACE reads in MiXCR, keeping a single row per CDR3 protein. This sample carries fewer than 350,000 distinct CDR3 sequences, around 8% of them seen once, and the ten largest clones take approximately 22%. This clonotype occurred a few times. Germline V gene sequence: CDR1 SGHTA, CDR2 FQGNSA. V lost 3 bases and J lost 5, with 8 bases in between. The CDR3 runs to 12 residues. The rearrangement uses TRBV7-2 and TRBJ2-7; tentative D call: TRBD1 (6 bases). The clonotype originates from a young man who had mild COVID-19 (a few samples of this study predate the infection). Cell type and time point are not known. The sequenced material came from PBMCs or a T cell subset sorted from them (not recorded which). This CDR3 is CASSFRGNEQYF. The CDR3 nucleotides are TGTGCCAGCAGCTTTAGGGGGAACGAGCAGTACTTC.